These 28 T cell receptor beta chains were all obtained from the same sample, sequenced in a study of PD-1 blockade in classical Hodgkin lymphoma. Time point denoted: newly diagnosed, previously untreated cHL patient sample. The method was immunoSEQ multiplex PCR; TCRdb's version includes in-frame clones alone and lacks a portion of them. The sample lists roughly 68,000 clones; 93% were seen once. Source material: peripheral blood mononuclear cells (PBMCs). The source of these receptors is a human donor with classical Hodgkin lymphoma.

This chain joins TRBV7-2 and TRBJ1-3, with D unclear. This CDR3 contains 14 residues. The V gene lost 2 bases and the J gene lost 7 bases, with 12 bases spanning the gap. From germline, CDR1 is SGHTA and CDR2 FQGNSA. CDR3 loop: CASSLKPRVNTIYF. As DNA, the CDR3 is TGTGCCAGCAGCTTAAAACCGCGGGTGAACACCATATATTTT. The full variable domain, completed using reference TRBV7-2 and TRBJ1-3, is GAGVSQSPSNKVTEKGKDVELRCDPISGHTALYWYRQSLGQGLEFLIYFQGNSAPDKSGLPSDRFSAERTGGSVSTLTIQRTQQEDSAVYLCASSLKPRVNTIYFGEGSWLTVV.

The V gene is TRBV19, the J gene TRBJ2-7; tentatively, D is TRBD1 or TRBD2 (6 bases each). Trimming removed 1 base from V and 1 base from J, with 17 bases in between. Germline V gives CDR1 LNHDA, CDR2 SQIVND (reference sequence). The CDR3 runs to 17 residues. Here the CDR3 DNA reads TGTGCCAGTAGTATAGGAGGTTCCGGGGGCGCTTCCTACGAGCAGTACTTC. Translating gives CASSIGGSGGASYEQYF.

The CDR3 loop reads CASSTTSYGAYEQYF. In DNA, the CDR3 is TGTGCCAGTAGTACGACTAGCTACGGGGCCTACGAGCAGTACTTC. This chain joins TRBV19 and TRBJ2-7, with 7 nucleotides matching TRBD2. This CDR3 is 15 amino acids long. Trimming removed 4 bases from V and 2 bases from J; junction bases left unmatched: 8. From germline, CDR1 is LNHDA and CDR2 SQIVND (reference sequence).

CDR3 DNA sequence: TGTGCCAGCAGCTTCGGGACAGGGATCAATCAGCCCCAGCATTTT. Translation gives CASSFGTGINQPQHF. The genes are TRBV7-2 and TRBJ1-5; 9 nucleotides align to TRBD1. The ends lost 3 bases at V and 3 bases at J; junction bases unmatched: 3. The CDR3 contains 15 residues. CDR1 and CDR2 from the germline V gene are SGHTA and FQGNSA.

Written as DNA, the CDR3 is TGTGCCAGCAGTTCCCCGTCCGGGGGCCGGGGTGGCTACACCTTC. Translated: CASSSPSGGRGGYTF. The chain employs TRBV28 and TRBJ1-2, with D possibly being TRBD1 (6 bases). V was clipped by 4 bases and J by 7 bases, with 19 bases between them. The CDR3 spans 15 residues. Germline V gene data show CDR1 as MDHEN and CDR2 as SYDVKM.

The V call is TRBV11-2, the J call TRBJ2-3; 7 bases line up with TRBD2. Germline lookup yields CDR1 SGHAT and CDR2 FQNNGV. The CDR3 extends over 16 amino acids. Losses at the gene ends were 1 base for V and 0 bases for J; bases not matched to a gene: 4. This CDR3 is CASSLASGPSTDTQYF. The CDR3 coding sequence is TGTGCCAGCAGCTTAGCTAGCGGACCTAGCACAGATACGCAGTATTTT. The complete variable domain, with remaining parts taken from reference TRBV11-2 and TRBJ2-3, reads EAGVAQSPRYKIIEKRQSVAFWCNPISGHATLYWYQQILGQGPKLLIQFQNNGVVDDSQLPKDRFSAERLKGVDSTLKIQPAKLEDSAVYLCASSLASGPSTDTQYFGPGTRLTVL.

The chain uses TRBV4-3 and TRBJ2-1; a weak D match, TRBD2 (5 bases). The germline V gene has CDR1 LGHNA and CDR2 YSLEER. Trimming cost V 4 bases and J 9 bases, with 22 bases left between them. CDR3 length: 16 amino acids. CDR3 nucleotide sequence: TGCGCCAGCAGCCTCGCTCTAAGGACTGGAGCAGGTGAGCAGTTCTTC. Translating it yields CASSLALRTGAGEQFF.

The rearrangement uses TRBV7-9 and TRBJ2-7; 10 bases line up with TRBD1. Losses at the gene ends were 5 bases for V and 4 bases for J; bases not matched to a gene: 5. In germline, CDR1 is SEHNR, CDR2 FQNEAQ (reference sequence). The CDR3 runs to 14 residues. The CDR3 sequence: CASSLTGGGYEQYF. In DNA, the CDR3 is TGTGCCAGCAGCCTGACAGGGGGCGGATACGAGCAGTACTTC.

The rearrangement links TRBV18 to TRBJ1-1, with D perhaps matching TRBD1 (5 bases). The CDR3 has 15 amino acids. The germline gives CDR1 KGHSH, CDR2 LQKENI. Trimming shortened V by 6 bases and J by 1 base, and 15 bases separated the two germline ends. The CDR3 is CASSNQVGGNTEAFF. The CDR3 DNA is TGTGCCAGCTCTAACCAGGTGGGGGGGAACACTGAAGCTTTCTTT.

The CDR3 DNA is TGCGCCAGCAGCCCCCTAGCGGGGGACCACAATGAGCAGTTCTTC. Translation gives CASSPLAGDHNEQFF. This chain connects TRBV4-1 to TRBJ2-1, with TRBD2 identical over 10 bases. Looked up from germline, CDR1 is MGHRA and CDR2 is YSYEKL. The CDR3 is 15 residues long. V gave up 4 bases and J gave up 5 bases; unmatched junction bases: 5.

The CDR3 loop reads CASSQVLTVQETQYF. CDR3 DNA: TGCGCCAGCAGCCAAGTGTTGACAGTTCAAGAGACCCAGTACTTC. This chain uses TRBV4-1 with TRBJ2-5; D possibly corresponds to TRBD1 (5 bases). CDR1 is MGHRA, CDR2 YSYEKL, per germline. The CDR3 totals 15 residues. The germline V and J ends were trimmed by 1 base and 2 bases, with 11 bases remaining between them.

This clone showed up just once. This CDR3 is CASSPHVGSDTEAFF. The CDR3, as DNA: TGTGCCAGCAGCCCACATGTGGGGTCGGACACTGAAGCTTTCTTT. V and J are TRBV9 and TRBJ1-1; D is ambiguous. Germline V lookup: CDR1 SGDLS, CDR2 YYNGEE. The CDR3 runs 15 residues. V was cut by 4 bases and J by 3 bases, with 16 bases left in between. Using reference TRBV9 and TRBJ1-1 for the parts outside the CDR3, the full variable domain is DSGVTQTPKHLITATGQRVTLRCSPRSGDLSVYWYQQSLDQGLQFLIQYYNGEERAKGNILERFSAQQFPDLHSELNLSSLELGDSALYFCASSPHVGSDTEAFFGQGTRLTVV.

The V gene is TRBV4-3, the J gene TRBJ2-2; 11 nucleotides agree with TRBD2. Germline V gene data show CDR1 as LGHNA and CDR2 as YSLEER. The CDR3 is 16 amino acids. The ends lost 4 bases at V and 3 bases at J; junction bases unmatched: 4. The DNA of the CDR3 is TGCGCCAGCAGCCGAGGGACTAGCGGATACACCGGGGAGCTGTTTTTT. Its translation: CASSRGTSGYTGELFF.

The chain joins TRBV4-3 to TRBJ1-3; D unclear. V was shortened by 0 bases and J by 0 bases, with 9 bases between the two germline ends. Germline V gives CDR1 LGHNA, CDR2 YSLEER. The CDR3 extends over 16 amino acids. CDR3 nucleotide sequence: TGCGCCAGCAGCCAAGATAACGCAGGCTCTGGAAACACCATATATTTT. Translation: CASSQDNAGSGNTIYF.

V gene TRBV14 combines with J gene TRBJ2-3, with D uncertain. CDR1 is SGHDN and CDR2 is FVKESK in the germline V gene. There are 13 residues in the CDR3. V lost 0 bases, J lost 4 bases, and 5 bases lay in between. Here the CDR3 DNA reads TGTGCCAGCAGCCAAGAGGTCGCAGATACGCAGTATTTT. Its translation is CASSQEVADTQYF.

The chain links TRBV6-6 to TRBJ1-3; D ambiguous. With 1 base removed from V and 4 bases from J, the gap between germline ends came to 5 bases. CDR1 is MNHNY and CDR2 is SVGAGI in the germline V gene (reference sequence). The CDR3 totals 13 residues. CDR3 loop: CASSYYSGNTIYF. The CDR3 bases are TGTGCCAGCAGTTACTATTCGGGAAACACCATATATTTT.

The chain combines TRBV18 with TRBJ2-1; 9 bases are a match to TRBD1. Germline values: CDR1 KGHSH, CDR2 LQKENI. Germline trimming cut 6 bases from V and 6 bases from J; bases unmatched to any gene: 9. CDR3 length: 15 amino acids. CDR3 in amino acids: CASSPRETGGNEQFF. The CDR3 DNA follows: TGTGCCAGCTCCCCGCGTGAGACAGGGGGCAATGAGCAGTTCTTC.

The genes are TRBV11-2 and TRBJ2-7, with D possibly being TRBD2 (6 bases). The V end was cut by 7 bases, the J end by 3 bases, with 16 bases between. Germline CDR1 reads SGHAT; CDR2 reads FQNNGV. CDR3 size: 14 residues. The CDR3 region is CASIVGPGDYEQYF. The CDR3 DNA reads as TGTGCCAGCATCGTCGGCCCGGGAGACTACGAGCAGTACTTC.

J is TRBJ2-1 and V is TRBV5-4, with TRBD2 identical over 8 bases. CDR1 and CDR2 (germline): SGHNT, YYREEE (reference sequence). J gave up 8 bases and V 2 bases, and 6 bases lay outside the gene matches. CDR3 length equals 14 residues. The CDR3 loop reads CASSFGTRSDEQFF. The CDR3 bases are TGTGCCAGCAGCTTCGGGACTAGGTCTGATGAGCAGTTCTTC.

The chain recombines TRBV21-1 with TRBJ2-1. TRBV21-1 is flagged as a pseudogene. This CDR3 spans 16 amino acids. The CDR3 loop is CASSKFPQSSYNEQFF. Written as DNA, the CDR3 is TGTGCCAGCAGCAAATTCCCCCAGAGCTCCTACAATGAGCAGTTCTTC.

The gene calls are TRBV10-3 and TRBJ1-4; no reliable D call. Trimming shortened V by 4 bases and J by 2 bases, and 8 bases separated the two germline ends. Germline V gene lookup returns CDR1 ENHRY and CDR2 SYGVKD. The CDR3 spans 14 residues. The CDR3 DNA sequence: TGTGCCATCAGTGCGGACGGGACTAATGAAAAACTGTTTTTT. This gives the protein CAISADGTNEKLFF.

This chain uses TRBV9 with TRBJ1-1; D not certain. V was cut by 4 bases and J by 1 base, with 23 bases left in between. Germline-derived CDR1 and CDR2 are SGDLS and YYNGEE. The CDR3 is 18 amino acids. The CDR3 bases are TGTGCCAGCAGCCCTCGGAAGGGCCCAGGAAGCGGGAACACTGAAGCTTTCTTT. Its translation: CASSPRKGPGSGNTEAFF.

This sequence joins TRBV28 and TRBJ2-3, with 7 nucleotides matching TRBD2. Germline V gene lookup returns CDR1 MDHEN and CDR2 SYDVKM. This CDR3 comprises 17 residues. V trimming: 4 bases; J trimming: 1 base; junction bases outside the gene matches: 11. CDR3 DNA sequence: TGTGCCAGCAGTTCTACCGCCGGGACTACCGGCACAGATACGCAGTATTTT. Translating it yields CASSSTAGTTGTDTQYF.

This chain joins TRBV5-1 and TRBJ1-1; 8 nucleotides align to TRBD1. Germline-derived CDR1 and CDR2 are SGHRS and YFSETQ. J was trimmed by 4 bases and V by 2 bases; bases with no gene match: 4. The CDR3 runs to 14 residues. The CDR3 loop reads CASSFRGRGTEAFF. The CDR3 DNA reads as TGCGCCAGCAGCTTCAGGGGGCGAGGCACTGAAGCTTTCTTT.

The chain recombines TRBV6-1 with TRBJ2-2; TRBD2 agrees at 11 bases. The CDR3 loop spans 15 amino acids. V was pared by 5 bases and J by 7 bases, with 6 bases of the junction left unmatched. Germline-derived CDR1 and CDR2 are MNHNS and SASEGT. This CDR3 is CASSPGLAARGELFF. The CDR3 DNA reads as TGTGCCAGCAGTCCGGGACTAGCGGCACGCGGGGAGCTGTTTTTT.

The chain is built from TRBV6-5 and TRBJ1-3; 8 bases fit TRBD1. Germline CDR1 is MNHEY and CDR2 is SVGAGI. J lost 4 bases, V lost 2 bases, and 7 bases had no gene match. The CDR3 contains 16 residues. Written as DNA, the CDR3 is TGTGCCAGCAGTTACCTGAGTGACAGGGGAGGAAACACCATATATTTT. This gives the protein CASSYLSDRGGNTIYF.

J is TRBJ2-5 and V is TRBV6-6; no definite D call. This CDR3 is built from 12 residues. Germline CDR1 is MNHNY and CDR2 is SVGAGI (reference sequence). V was trimmed by 5 bases and J by 4 bases, leaving 8 bases between them. Here the CDR3 DNA reads TGTGCCAGCAGTCGGTGGGGAGAGACCCAGTACTTC. Its protein is CASSRWGETQYF.

The V gene is TRBV7-2, the J gene TRBJ2-7; D call uncertain. The length of the CDR3 is 15 residues. V was trimmed by 1 base and J by 0 bases, leaving 10 bases between them. Per the germline V gene, CDR1 is SGHTA and CDR2 is FQGNSA. The CDR3 loop is CASSLGGVISYEQYF. The CDR3 DNA is TGTGCCAGCAGCTTAGGGGGTGTGATCTCCTACGAGCAGTACTTC. The entire variable domain, with the rest obtained from reference TRBV7-2 and TRBJ2-7, is as follows: GAGVSQSPSNKVTEKGKDVELRCDPISGHTALYWYRQSLGQGLEFLIYFQGNSAPDKSGLPSDRFSAERTGGSVSTLTIQRTQQEDSAVYLCASSLGGVISYEQYFGPGTRLTVT.